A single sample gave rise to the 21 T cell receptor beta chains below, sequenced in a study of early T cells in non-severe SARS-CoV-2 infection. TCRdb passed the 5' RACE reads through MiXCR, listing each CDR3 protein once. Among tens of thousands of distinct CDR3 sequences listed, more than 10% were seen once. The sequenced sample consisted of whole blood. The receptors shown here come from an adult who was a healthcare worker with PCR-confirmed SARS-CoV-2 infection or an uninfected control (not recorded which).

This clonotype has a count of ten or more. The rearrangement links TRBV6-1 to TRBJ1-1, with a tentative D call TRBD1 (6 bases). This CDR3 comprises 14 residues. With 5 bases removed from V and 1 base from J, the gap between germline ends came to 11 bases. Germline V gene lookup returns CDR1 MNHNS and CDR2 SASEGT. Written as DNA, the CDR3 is TGTGCCAGCAGTCCGGGACAAGCGAACACTGAAGCTTTCTTT. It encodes CASSPGQANTEAFF.

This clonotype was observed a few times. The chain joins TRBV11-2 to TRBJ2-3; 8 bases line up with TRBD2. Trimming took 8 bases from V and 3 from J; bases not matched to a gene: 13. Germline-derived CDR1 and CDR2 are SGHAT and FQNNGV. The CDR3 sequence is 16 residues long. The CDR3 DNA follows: TGTGCCAGCCAGCGACCATGGACTAGCAGTACAGATACGCAGTATTTT. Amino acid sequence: CASQRPWTSSTDTQYF.

CDR3: CSVAGGDVEAFF. The CDR3 DNA reads TGCAGCGTTGCAGGGGGGGATGTTGAAGCTTTCTTT. The genes are TRBV29-1 and TRBJ1-1; 7 bases are a match to TRBD1. The CDR3 spans 12 residues. Trimming removed 4 bases from V and 7 bases from J; junction bases left unmatched: 6. Germline CDR1 reads SQVTM; CDR2 reads ANQGSEA.

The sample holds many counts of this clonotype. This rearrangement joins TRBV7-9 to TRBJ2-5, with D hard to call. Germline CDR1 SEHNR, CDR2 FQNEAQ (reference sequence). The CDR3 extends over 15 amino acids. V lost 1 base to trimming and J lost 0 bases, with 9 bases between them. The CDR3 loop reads CASSLVETYQETQYF. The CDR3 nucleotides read TGTGCCAGCAGCTTAGTTGAGACGTACCAAGAGACCCAGTACTTC.

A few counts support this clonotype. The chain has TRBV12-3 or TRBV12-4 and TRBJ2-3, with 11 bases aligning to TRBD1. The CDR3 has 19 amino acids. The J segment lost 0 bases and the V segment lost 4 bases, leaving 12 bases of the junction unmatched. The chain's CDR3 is CASSSTATGQGASTDTQYF. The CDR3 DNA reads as TGTGCCAGCAGTTCTACCGCTACCGGACAGGGGGCGAGCACAGATACGCAGTATTTT.

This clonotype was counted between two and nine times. This chain's CDR3 is CASSGQGSGRGETQYF. The CDR3, as DNA: TGTGCCAGCTCAGGCCAGGGGTCCGGGCGTGGAGAGACCCAGTACTTC. The rearrangement links TRBV18 to TRBJ2-5; possible D gene TRBD1, 6 bases. V lost 5 bases and J lost 4, with 20 bases in between. Germline V gene data show CDR1 as KGHSH and CDR2 as LQKENI. The CDR3 consists of 16 residues.

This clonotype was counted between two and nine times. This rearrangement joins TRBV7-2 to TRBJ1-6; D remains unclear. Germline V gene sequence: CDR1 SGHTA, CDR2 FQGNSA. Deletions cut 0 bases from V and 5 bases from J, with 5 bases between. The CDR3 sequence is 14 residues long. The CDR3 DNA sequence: TGTGCCAGCAGCTTAGCGCGGGATAATTCACCCCTCCACTTT. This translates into CASSLARDNSPLHF.

As DNA, the CDR3 is TGCAGTGCTAGGTCAGGGTCCCATAATTCACCCCTCCACTTT. Protein: CSARSGSHNSPLHF. V usage is TRBV20-1 and J usage is TRBJ1-6, with D perhaps matching TRBD1 (5 bases). Germline lookup yields CDR1 DFQATT and CDR2 SNEGSKA (reference sequence). The CDR3 totals 14 residues. Trimming removed 3 bases from V and 5 bases from J, with 11 bases in between.

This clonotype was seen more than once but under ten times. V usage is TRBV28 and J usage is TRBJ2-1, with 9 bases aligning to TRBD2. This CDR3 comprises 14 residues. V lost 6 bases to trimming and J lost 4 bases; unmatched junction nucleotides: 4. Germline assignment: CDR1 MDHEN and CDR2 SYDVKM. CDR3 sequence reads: CASSPSGEYNEQFF. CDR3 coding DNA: TGTGCCAGCAGCCCTAGCGGGGAGTACAATGAGCAGTTCTTC.

The CDR3 protein is CASSLVGTAFYGYTF. The CDR3 DNA sequence: TGTGCCAGCAGCTTAGTGGGGACAGCCTTCTATGGCTACACCTTC. The chain couples TRBV7-2 to TRBJ1-2; 7 positions match TRBD1. CDR3 length: 15 residues. Germline trimming cut 1 base from V and 4 bases from J; bases unmatched to any gene: 6. Germline V gene lookup returns CDR1 SGHTA and CDR2 FQGNSA. Based on the CDR3 plus reference TRBV7-2 and TRBJ1-2, the full variable domain is GAGVSQSPSNKVTEKGKDVELRCDPISGHTALYWYRQSLGQGLEFLIYFQGNSAPDKSGLPSDRFSAERTGGSVSTLTIQRTQQEDSAVYLCASSLVGTAFYGYTFGSGTRLTVV.

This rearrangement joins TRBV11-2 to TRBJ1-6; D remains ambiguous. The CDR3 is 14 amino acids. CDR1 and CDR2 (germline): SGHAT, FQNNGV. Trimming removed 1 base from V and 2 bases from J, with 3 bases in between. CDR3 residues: CASSLVPYNSPLHF. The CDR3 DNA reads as TGTGCCAGCAGCTTAGTCCCCTATAATTCACCCCTCCACTTT.

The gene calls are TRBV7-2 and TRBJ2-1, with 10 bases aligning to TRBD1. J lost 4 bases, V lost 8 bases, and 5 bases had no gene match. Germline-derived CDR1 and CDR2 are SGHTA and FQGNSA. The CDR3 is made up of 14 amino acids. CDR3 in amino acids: CASVRDRGYNEQFF. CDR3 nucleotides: TGTGCCAGCGTCCGGGACAGGGGTTACAATGAGCAGTTCTTC.

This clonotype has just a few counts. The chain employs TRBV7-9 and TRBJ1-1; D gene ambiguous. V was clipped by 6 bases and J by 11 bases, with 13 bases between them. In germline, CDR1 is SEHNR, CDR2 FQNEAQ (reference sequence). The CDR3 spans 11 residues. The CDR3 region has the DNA TGTGCCAGCAGTCCTAACCTGATTGCTTTCTTT. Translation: CASSPNLIAFF.

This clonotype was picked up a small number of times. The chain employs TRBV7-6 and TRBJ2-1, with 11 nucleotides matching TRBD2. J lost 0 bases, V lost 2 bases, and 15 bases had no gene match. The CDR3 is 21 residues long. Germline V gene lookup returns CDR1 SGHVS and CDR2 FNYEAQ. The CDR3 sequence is CASSLPKTSGVTGGSYNEQFF. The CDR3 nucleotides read TGTGCCAGCAGCTTACCGAAGACTAGCGGGGTCACCGGAGGCTCCTACAATGAGCAGTTCTTC.

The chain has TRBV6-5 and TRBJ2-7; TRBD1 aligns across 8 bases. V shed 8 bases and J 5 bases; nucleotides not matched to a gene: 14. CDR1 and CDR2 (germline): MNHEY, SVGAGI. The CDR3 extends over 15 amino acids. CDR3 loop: CASSPEDREWNEQYF. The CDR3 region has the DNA TGTGCCAGCTCCCCCGAGGACAGGGAGTGGAACGAGCAGTACTTC.

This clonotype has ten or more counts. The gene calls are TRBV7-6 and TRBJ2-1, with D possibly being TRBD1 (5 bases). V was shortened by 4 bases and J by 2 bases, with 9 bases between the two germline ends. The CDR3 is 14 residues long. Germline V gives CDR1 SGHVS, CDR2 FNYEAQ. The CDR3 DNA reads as TGTGCCAGCAGCTCGACAGTCCCCTACAATGAGCAGTTCTTC. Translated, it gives CASSSTVPYNEQFF.

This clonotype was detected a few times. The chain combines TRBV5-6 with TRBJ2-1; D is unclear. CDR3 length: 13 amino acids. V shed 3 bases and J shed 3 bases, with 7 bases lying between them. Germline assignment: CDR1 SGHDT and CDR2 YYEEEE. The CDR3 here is CASSSLRYNEQFF. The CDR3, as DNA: TGTGCCAGCAGCTCCCTTCGCTACAATGAGCAGTTCTTC.

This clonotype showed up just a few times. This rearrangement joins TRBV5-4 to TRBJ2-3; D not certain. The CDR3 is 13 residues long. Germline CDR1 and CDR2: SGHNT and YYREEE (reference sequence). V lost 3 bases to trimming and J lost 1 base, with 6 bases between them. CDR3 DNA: TGTGCCAGCAGCTATCCGGGCACAGATACGCAGTATTTT. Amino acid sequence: CASSYPGTDTQYF.

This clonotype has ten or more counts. The CDR3 region has the DNA TGTGCCAGCAGCGAGATGGACTCAGGACAGAGTATGAATGAGCAGTTCTTC. Its protein product is CASSEMDSGQSMNEQFF. The chain recombines TRBV6-1 with TRBJ2-1; D might be TRBD1 (6 bases). Germline V gene sequence: CDR1 MNHNS, CDR2 SASEGT. The CDR3 spans 17 residues. Trimming left V 6 bases short and J 7 bases short, with 25 bases between.

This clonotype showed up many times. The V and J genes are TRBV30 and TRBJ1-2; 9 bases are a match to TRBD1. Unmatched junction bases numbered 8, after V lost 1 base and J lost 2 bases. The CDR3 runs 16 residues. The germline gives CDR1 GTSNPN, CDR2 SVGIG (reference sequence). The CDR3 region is CAWSGGQGKSNYGYTF. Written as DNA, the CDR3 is TGTGCCTGGAGTGGGGGACAGGGTAAATCGAACTATGGCTACACCTTC.

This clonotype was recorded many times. In DNA, the CDR3 is TGTGCCAGCAGGCGAACCCAGACGTTCGAAAAACTGTTTTTT. Residues: CASRRTQTFEKLFF. The chain joins TRBV6-6 to TRBJ1-4, with D hard to call. From germline, CDR1 is MNHNY and CDR2 SVGAGI (reference sequence). The V and J ends lost 6 bases and 8 bases respectively, with 16 bases between them. This CDR3 comprises 14 residues.